Sequencing of this T cell receptor beta chain was carried out in a study of glioma-infiltrating T cells after dendritic cell vaccination. Trimming shortened V by 0 bases and J by 0 bases, and 6 bases separated the two germline ends. CDR1 and CDR2 from the germline V gene are MNHEY and SMNVEV (reference sequence). The CDR3 totals 15 residues. Time point specified: after dendritic cell vaccination, including at tumor progression/relapse. This table comes from immunoSEQ multiplex PCR, and its TCRdb copy is limited to in-frame clones, with some not included. This table holds 70,000 to 90,000 clones, roughly four fifths found once.

The clonotype comes from a human donor with glioblastoma. The sequences come from blood, collected after dendritic cell vaccination. V gene TRBV27 combines with J gene TRBJ1-3, with D unclear. The CDR3 reads CASSLSPSSGNTIYF. DNA for the CDR3: TGTGCCAGCAGTTTATCGCCGAGCTCTGGAAACACCATATATTTT.